These 27 T cell receptor beta chains were all obtained from the same sample, sequenced in a study of T cell responses to AZD1222 COVID-19 vaccine. The method was immunoSEQ multiplex PCR; TCRdb's version includes in-frame clones alone and lacks a portion of them. The sample carries about 85,000 clones, 85% recorded once. This specimen consisted of peripheral blood, obtained 28 days after the second AZD1222 dose. The receptors here all came from an adult who received the AZD1222 COVID-19 vaccine.

This chain joins TRBV11-3 and TRBJ2-1; 7 bases are a match to TRBD2. Germline-derived CDR1 and CDR2 are SGHNT and YENEEA. The V gene end was trimmed by 5 bases and the J gene end by 9 bases; junction bases not matched to a gene: 16. CDR3 size: 16 residues. The CDR3 bases are TGTGCCAGCAGCCCCCCCGGGGGGATCCCTGTCGGTGAGCAGTTCTTC. This encodes CASSPPGGIPVGEQFF.

The chain is built from TRBV28 and TRBJ2-2; the D is unclear. CDR1 MDHEN and CDR2 SYDVKM come from the germline V gene. CDR3 length: 12 amino acids. V was trimmed by 2 bases and J by 5 bases, leaving 3 bases between them. Here the CDR3 DNA reads TGTGCCAGCAGTTTAAGTACCGGGGAGCTGTTTTTT. Translating it yields CASSLSTGELFF.

The rearrangement joins TRBV5-1 to TRBJ1-4; D is possibly TRBD1 (6 bases). Germline-derived CDR1 and CDR2 are SGHRS and YFSETQ. Deletions cut 7 bases from V and 5 bases from J, with 12 bases between. The CDR3 extends over 13 amino acids. The CDR3 spells CASRQALNEKLFF. CDR3 DNA sequence: TGCGCCAGCCGACAGGCCCTGAATGAAAAACTGTTTTTT.

This clone was seen just once. The chain uses TRBV30 and TRBJ1-5, with TRBD1 as a possible D gene (5 bases). Germline V gives CDR1 GTSNPN, CDR2 SVGIG (reference sequence). The CDR3 loop spans 13 amino acids. The V gene lost 4 bases and the J gene lost 4 bases, with 11 bases spanning the gap. The CDR3 sequence is CAWNRDPNQPQHF. The CDR3 DNA is TGTGCCTGGAACCGGGACCCTAATCAGCCCCAGCATTTT.

The CDR3 DNA reads TGTGCCAGCAGCCTGGACGGGACTACATACAATGAGCAGTTCTTC. As protein: CASSLDGTTYNEQFF. This chain uses TRBV7-3 with TRBJ2-1; the match to TRBD2 covers 7 bases. This CDR3 has 15 residues. CDR1 SGHTA and CDR2 FQGTGA come from the germline V gene. V lost 5 bases to trimming and J lost 4 bases; unmatched junction nucleotides: 8.

This clone was counted once. The gene calls are TRBV7-2 and TRBJ2-7; D possibly uses TRBD1 or TRBD2 (6 bases each). The CDR3 is 15 amino acids. The V gene's germline CDR1 is SGHTA and CDR2 FQGNSA. Trimming removed 1 base from V and 0 bases from J, with 10 bases in between. CDR3 nucleotide sequence: TGTGCCAGCAGCTTAGACGGGGGCCCCTCCTACGAGCAGTACTTC. This codes for CASSLDGGPSYEQYF.

V and J are TRBV9 and TRBJ1-3; D is possibly TRBD1 (6 bases). V was shortened by 0 bases and J by 0 bases, with 16 bases between the two germline ends. CDR3 length equals 18 residues. From germline, CDR1 is SGDLS and CDR2 YYNGEE. CDR3 protein: CASSVGSRDKVSGNTIYF. CDR3 nucleotide sequence: TGTGCCAGCAGCGTAGGATCCCGGGACAAGGTCTCTGGAAACACCATATATTTT.

In its sample, this clone was seen a few times. The chain couples TRBV6-5 to TRBJ2-7; TRBD1 aligns across 7 bases. From germline, CDR1 is MNHEY and CDR2 SVGAGI. The CDR3 is made up of 14 amino acids. V lost 5 bases, J lost 5 bases, and 9 bases stayed unmatched. The CDR3 sequence is CASSRRQGINEQYF. The CDR3 DNA follows: TGTGCCAGCAGTCGAAGACAGGGAATCAACGAGCAGTACTTC.

This clone has only a few counts. This chain joins TRBV20-1 and TRBJ1-2, with D hard to call. Germline lookup yields CDR1 DFQATT and CDR2 SNEGSKA (reference sequence). Trimming cost V 7 bases and J 3 bases, with 6 bases left between them. The CDR3 runs 10 residues. This CDR3 reads CSVADYGYTF. CDR3 sequence (DNA): TGCAGTGTGGCGGACTATGGCTACACCTTC.

The chain joins TRBV2 to TRBJ2-3; 13 nucleotides agree with TRBD2. Germline CDR1 and CDR2: SNHLY and FYNNEI. The CDR3 covers 17 residues. V trimming: 4 bases; J trimming: 2 bases; junction bases outside the gene matches: 6. The DNA for the CDR3 is TGTGCCAGCAGTGGGACTAGCGGGGGATTTGCCACAGATACGCAGTATTTT. As protein: CASSGTSGGFATDTQYF.

The V call is TRBV27, the J call TRBJ2-2; D is unclear. Trimming took off 7 bases at V and 1 base at J, with 4 bases between the two ends. Per the germline V gene, CDR1 is MNHEY and CDR2 is SMNVEV (reference sequence). This CDR3 has 12 residues. CDR3 residues: CASKRNTGELFF. CDR3 sequence (DNA): TGTGCCAGCAAGAGGAACACCGGGGAGCTGTTTTTT.

This chain connects TRBV7-9 to TRBJ1-1; D gene uncertain. Trimming left V 1 base short and J 6 bases short, with 6 bases between. Germline V lookup: CDR1 SEHNR, CDR2 FQNEAQ (reference sequence). CDR3 length equals 12 residues. The CDR3 spells CASSLVVPEAFF. The CDR3 coding sequence is TGTGCCAGCAGCTTAGTAGTCCCTGAAGCTTTCTTT.

The chain has TRBV3-1 (or the pseudogene TRBV3-2) and TRBJ2-1; D remains ambiguous. Germline CDR1 is LGHDT and CDR2 is YNNKEL (reference sequence). The V gene lost 1 base and the J gene lost 3 bases, with 13 bases spanning the gap. The CDR3 has 16 residues. Written as DNA, the CDR3 is TGTGCCAGCAGCCAAGTTACAGAAACTCTCTACAATGAGCAGTTCTTC. The encoded protein is CASSQVTETLYNEQFF.

The chain joins TRBV30 to TRBJ1-2; D is perhaps TRBD1 (5 bases). CDR1 is GTSNPN and CDR2 is SVGIG in the germline V gene (reference sequence). The CDR3 loop spans 12 amino acids. Deletions cut 5 bases from V and 5 bases from J, with 12 bases between. In DNA form, the CDR3 reads TGTGCCTGGGACAGAGCGCCTTATGGCTACACCTTC. It yields the protein CAWDRAPYGYTF.

The chain uses TRBV7-2 and TRBJ2-3, with unresolved D. Germline values: CDR1 SGHTA, CDR2 FQGNSA. The CDR3 totals 15 residues. Between the trimmed V and J ends, which lost 1 base and 2 bases, there was a span of 10 bases. The CDR3 reads CASSLGTTNTDTQYF. The CDR3 region has the DNA TGTGCCAGCAGCTTAGGGACGACGAACACAGATACGCAGTATTTT.

This clone was picked up a small number of times. The chain recombines TRBV6-5 with TRBJ2-7, with 9 positions matching TRBD1. CDR1 is MNHEY, CDR2 SVGAGI, per germline. J lost 2 bases, V lost 0 bases, and 2 bases had no gene match. The CDR3 has 15 amino acids. CDR3 DNA: TGTGCCAGCAGTTACTCGAGACAGGGGGCCTACGAGCAGTACTTC. Its translation is CASSYSRQGAYEQYF.

This clone was detected only once. The CDR3 nucleotides read TGTGCCTGGAGTGCCGGACTAGAAGGCGAGCAGTACTTC. It specifies CAWSAGLEGEQYF. This chain uses TRBV30 with TRBJ2-7; 7 bases fit TRBD2. The CDR3 sequence is 13 residues long. CDR1 and CDR2 from the germline V gene are GTSNPN and SVGIG (reference sequence). The J segment lost 6 bases and the V segment lost 1 base, leaving 6 bases of the junction unmatched.

V gene TRBV6-5 combines with J gene TRBJ1-1; no firm D call. The V and J ends lost 1 base and 1 base respectively, with 4 bases between them. CDR1 is MNHEY and CDR2 is SVGAGI in the germline V gene. The CDR3 extends over 13 amino acids. CDR3 in DNA: TGTGCCAGCAGTTACTATGAGAACACTGAAGCTTTCTTT. This encodes CASSYYENTEAFF.

This clone was counted a few times. This chain links TRBV30 with TRBJ1-1, with D maybe TRBD1 (6 bases). Germline V gives CDR1 GTSNPN, CDR2 SVGIG (reference sequence). CDR3 length: 14 amino acids. The V gene lost 1 base and the J gene lost 5 bases, with 14 bases spanning the gap. In nucleotides, the CDR3 is TGTGCCTGGAGTGGGGGGGCCGGCCGGACTGAAGCTTTCTTT. Encoded protein: CAWSGGAGRTEAFF.

The rearrangement joins TRBV6-5 to TRBJ1-6, with D uncertain. Trimming removed 6 bases at V and 7 bases at J, with 19 bases between. CDR1 and CDR2 from the germline V gene are MNHEY and SVGAGI. The CDR3 covers 16 residues. Here the CDR3 DNA reads TGTGCCAGCAGCTACGGCCCTGGACGGAGAAATTCACCCCTCCACTTT. Translation: CASSYGPGRRNSPLHF.

The rearrangement joins TRBV24-1 to TRBJ2-5; TRBD2 agrees at 10 bases. The CDR3 is 15 amino acids. J lost 2 bases, V lost 5 bases, and 4 bases had no gene match. The germline V gene has CDR1 KGHDR and CDR2 SFDVKD. The CDR3 sequence is CATSGPGLAQETQYF. The CDR3 DNA follows: TGTGCCACCAGTGGGCCGGGACTAGCGCAAGAGACCCAGTACTTC.

The chain couples TRBV5-1 to TRBJ1-1; TRBD1 is a possible D gene (5 bases). Germline V CDR1 and CDR2: SGHRS, YFSETQ. This CDR3 has 12 residues. V lost 0 bases and J 11 bases, leaving 11 bases between the germline ends. CDR3 in DNA: TGCGCCAGCAGCTTGGAGGGTCGGGGGGCTTTCTTT. Translated: CASSLEGRGAFF. Full variable domain (missing parts from reference TRBV5-1 and TRBJ1-1): KAGVTQTPRYLIKTRGQQVTLSCSPISGHRSVSWYQQTPGQGLQFLFEYFSETQRNKGNFPGRFSGRQFSNSRSEMNVSTLELGDSALYLCASSLEGRGAFFGQGTRLTVV.

V is TRBV4-1 and J is TRBJ2-1; D possibly corresponds to TRBD2 (5 bases). The CDR3 has 16 amino acids. Trimming took off 0 bases at V and 2 bases at J, with 11 bases between the two ends. Looked up from germline, CDR1 is MGHRA and CDR2 is YSYEKL. The CDR3 DNA reads TGCGCCAGCAGCCAAGATGAGCGGATAACCTACAATGAGCAGTTCTTC. This gives the protein CASSQDERITYNEQFF.

This clone was seen a handful of times. The CDR3 nucleotides are TGTGCCACCAGTGACCCGGGGTCCCGACAGGGGTTCACAGATACGCAGTATTTT. This sequence encodes CATSDPGSRQGFTDTQYF. The chain uses TRBV24-1 and TRBJ2-3; 8 bases map to TRBD1. Germline CDR1 is KGHDR and CDR2 is SFDVKD. V was pared by 4 bases and J by 2 bases, with 13 bases of the junction left unmatched. The CDR3 runs 18 residues.

This clone was seen a few times. J is TRBJ2-1 and V is TRBV19, with 11 bases that match TRBD2. The length of the CDR3 is 16 residues. Germline V lookup: CDR1 LNHDA, CDR2 SQIVND (reference sequence). The V segment lost 6 bases and the J segment 4 bases; nucleotides outside the gene matches: 8. CDR3 sequence reads: CASRRSSGGVYNEQFF. The CDR3 region has the DNA TGTGCCAGTAGACGGAGTAGCGGGGGGGTATACAATGAGCAGTTCTTC.

CDR3 in DNA: TGTGCCAGCAGCTTCAAAAGACGCACACAGCAAGAGACCCAGTACTTC. It specifies CASSFKRRTQQETQYF. J is TRBJ2-5 and V is TRBV7-2; no definite D call. Germline V gene lookup returns CDR1 SGHTA and CDR2 FQGNSA. V lost 3 bases, J lost 2 bases, and 16 bases lay in between. The CDR3 has 16 residues.

The rearrangement uses TRBV24-1 and TRBJ2-2, with TRBD1 matching 9 bases. CDR3 size: 17 residues. The V gene end was trimmed by 3 bases and the J gene end by 7 bases; junction bases not matched to a gene: 11. In germline, CDR1 is KGHDR, CDR2 SFDVKD. The CDR3: CATSDASRTGVGGELFF. In DNA, the CDR3 is TGTGCCACCAGTGATGCGTCTCGGACAGGGGTGGGCGGGGAGCTGTTTTTT.